The next 24 T cell receptor beta chains were all read from a single sample in a study of cytomegalovirus exposure and HLA in healthy donors. Use of 60 Vbeta and 13 Jbeta primers characterized the PCR. Only in-frame clones appear in the TCRdb table, and some are missing; sequencing was by immunoSEQ multiplex PCR. The sample contains 240,000 or so clones, about 80% of which appear only once. Sample: PBMCs. The receptors were sampled from a woman aged 40 to 49 in good health and CMV-seropositive.

The V call is TRBV7-3, the J call TRBJ2-1, with D maybe TRBD2 (6 bases). Germline-derived CDR1 and CDR2 are SGHTA and FQGTGA. Trimming left V 0 bases short and J 7 bases short, with 13 bases between. This CDR3 spans 15 amino acids. CDR3 nucleotide sequence: TGTGCCAGCAGCTTAACGGGGGGAGGATGGAATGAGCAGTTCTTC. Its protein product is CASSLTGGGWNEQFF.

For the CDR3, the DNA is TGTGCCAGTACCCATCCGGGACAGATGAACACTGAAGCTTTCTTT. It specifies CASTHPGQMNTEAFF. This chain uses TRBV19 with TRBJ1-1; 7 positions match TRBD1. CDR3 length equals 15 residues. Germline CDR1 is LNHDA and CDR2 is SQIVND (reference sequence). J was trimmed by 0 bases and V by 7 bases; bases with no gene match: 8.

This chain links TRBV9 with TRBJ2-3, with D perhaps TRBD2 (5 bases). With 7 bases removed from V and 3 bases from J, the gap between germline ends came to 12 bases. Germline V gene lookup returns CDR1 SGDLS and CDR2 YYNGEE. The CDR3 is made up of 13 amino acids. The CDR3 protein is CASAIGRTDTQYF. The CDR3 DNA is TGTGCCAGCGCCATTGGGAGAACAGATACGCAGTATTTT.

This sequence joins TRBV4-3 and TRBJ2-1; 12 bases are a match to TRBD2. The J segment lost 9 bases and the V segment lost 2 bases, leaving 5 bases of the junction unmatched. This CDR3 region has 15 residues. From germline, CDR1 is LGHNA and CDR2 YSLEER. CDR3 nucleotide sequence: TGCGCCAGCAGCCAACTAGCGGGAGGGTCGGGTGAGCAGTTCTTC. Its protein product is CASSQLAGGSGEQFF.

The genes are TRBV5-1 and TRBJ1-1, with 9 bases lining up with TRBD1. The germline CDR1 and CDR2 sequences are SGHRS and YFSETQ. Trimming cost V 0 bases and J 7 bases; bases outside gene matches: 13. This CDR3 is 17 amino acids long. CDR3 bases: TGCGCCAGCAGCTTGGGGGATGGGACAGGGTTAAAGAATGAAGCTTTCTTT. It encodes CASSLGDGTGLKNEAFF.

This clone has just a few counts. This sequence joins TRBV6-4 and TRBJ2-7, with D tentatively TRBD1 (6 bases). The V gene's germline CDR1 is MRHNA and CDR2 SNTAGT. V lost 5 bases, J lost 6 bases, and 20 bases lay in between. The CDR3 has 15 amino acids. CDR3 DNA: TGTGCCAGCAGTTCTACCACAGGGTTACGCGGCGAGCAGTACTTC. As protein: CASSSTTGLRGEQYF.

The chain links TRBV7-2 to TRBJ2-5; D remains unclear. The CDR3 runs 11 residues. The V gene lost 5 bases and the J gene lost 2 bases, with 3 bases spanning the gap. CDR1 is SGHTA and CDR2 is FQGNSA in the germline V gene. As DNA, the CDR3 is TGTGCCAGCAGCCGTCAAGAGACCCAGTACTTC. The encoded protein is CASSRQETQYF. Combining the CDR3 with reference TRBV7-2 and TRBJ2-5 gives the whole variable domain GAGVSQSPSNKVTEKGKDVELRCDPISGHTALYWYRQSLGQGLEFLIYFQGNSAPDKSGLPSDRFSAERTGGSVSTLTIQRTQQEDSAVYLCASSRQETQYFGPGTRLLVL.

V gene TRBV7-8 combines with J gene TRBJ2-1; 16 bases match TRBD2. The V gene end was trimmed by 5 bases and the J gene end by 14 bases; junction bases not matched to a gene: 15. Germline CDR1 reads SGHVS; CDR2 reads FQNEAQ. This CDR3 contains 17 residues. CDR3 nucleotide sequence: TGTGCCAGCAGCCCCGTTCAGGGACTAGCGGGGGGGGAATTGAAGTTCTTC. Protein product: CASSPVQGLAGGELKFF.

This chain links TRBV4-2 with TRBJ1-5; D is undetermined. The CDR3 has 14 residues. Trimming cost V 1 base and J 4 bases, with 8 bases left between them. Germline CDR1 LGHNA, CDR2 YNFKEQ. The CDR3 protein is CASSQGTGNQPQHF. The CDR3, as DNA: TGTGCCAGCAGCCAAGGGACGGGGAATCAGCCCCAGCATTTT.

Points on this clone: In the same sample, other DNA sequences code for this CDR3. V usage is TRBV5-1 and J usage is TRBJ2-1; the match to TRBD2 covers 7 bases. The CDR3 has 13 residues. Germline V gives CDR1 SGHRS, CDR2 YFSETQ. V shed 4 bases, J shed 4 bases, and the junction held 2 bases outside the gene matches. CDR3 residues: CASSGGGYNEQFF. DNA for the CDR3: TGCGCCAGCAGCGGGGGGGGTTACAATGAGCAGTTCTTC.

Concerning this clone: A much larger clone lies a single base off, so this may be a read error. The chain uses TRBV11-2 and TRBJ1-1; 8 bases align to TRBD1. This CDR3 has 15 residues. The germline V gene has CDR1 SGHAT and CDR2 FQNNGV. The junction had 5 bases not matched to a gene; V was cut back by 4 bases and J by 1 base. The chain's CDR3 is CASSSRTGRNTEAFF. Written as DNA, the CDR3 is TGTGCCAGCAGCTCCCGGACAGGGAGGAACACTGAAGCTTTCTTT.

In its sample, this clone was seen a few times. The chain uses TRBV5-1 and TRBJ2-7; D may be TRBD1 (6 bases). The germline V gene has CDR1 SGHRS and CDR2 YFSETQ. This CDR3 is 15 amino acids long. Trimming pared 3 bases from V and 2 bases from J, leaving 15 bases between. CDR3 residues: CASSSGPGQTYEQYF. The DNA of the CDR3 is TGCGCCAGCAGCTCCGGGCCCGGACAGACCTACGAGCAGTACTTC. Using reference TRBV5-1 and TRBJ2-7 for the parts outside the CDR3, the full variable domain is KAGVTQTPRYLIKTRGQQVTLSCSPISGHRSVSWYQQTPGQGLQFLFEYFSETQRNKGNFPGRFSGRQFSNSRSEMNVSTLELGDSALYLCASSSGPGQTYEQYFGPGTRLTVT.

This clone was seen only once. The chain has TRBV27 and TRBJ1-4; D gene ambiguous. There are 15 residues in the CDR3. V was cut by 5 bases and J by 8 bases, with 18 bases left in between. Germline V gene lookup returns CDR1 MNHEY and CDR2 SMNVEV (reference sequence). The CDR3 loop is CASSPPSGGCEKLFF. The CDR3 DNA reads as TGTGCCAGCAGTCCCCCTTCGGGAGGGTGCGAAAAACTGTTTTTT.

The chain couples TRBV15 to TRBJ2-7; 8 bases align to TRBD1. The V and J ends lost 1 base and 6 bases, in that order; junction bases with no gene match: 8. CDR1 LNHNV and CDR2 YYDKDF come from the germline V gene (reference sequence). This CDR3 is built from 15 residues. CDR3 sequence reads: CATSRGRQGAFEQYF. CDR3 coding DNA: TGTGCCACCAGCAGAGGGAGGCAGGGGGCTTTCGAGCAGTACTTC.

This clone was seen only a few times. The chain recombines TRBV11-3 with TRBJ2-1, with TRBD1 identical over 7 bases. The CDR3 is made up of 15 amino acids. CDR1 is SGHNT, CDR2 YENEEA, per germline. V gave up 5 bases and J gave up 5 bases; unmatched junction bases: 9. For the CDR3, the DNA is TGTGCCAGCAGCACACACAGGGGTACGAACAATGAGCAGTTCTTC. This encodes CASSTHRGTNNEQFF.

The chain joins TRBV29-1 to TRBJ2-3, with 10 nucleotides matching TRBD1. Germline CDR1 SQVTM, CDR2 ANQGSEA. V trimming: 7 bases; J trimming: 7 bases; junction bases outside the gene matches: 14. The CDR3 contains 15 residues. CDR3 DNA: TGCAGCGCCTTCCCTTATTTGGACAGGGGGAATACGCAGTATTTT. Translation: CSAFPYLDRGNTQYF.

CDR3 bases: TGTGCCAGCAGTGAAGGGTGGCGGGGAACCTACGAGCAGTACTTC. Its translation is CASSEGWRGTYEQYF. This chain uses TRBV6-1 with TRBJ2-7; D is perhaps TRBD2 (6 bases). Germline V lookup: CDR1 MNHNS, CDR2 SASEGT. The CDR3 covers 15 residues. V was trimmed by 1 base and J by 2 bases, leaving 12 bases between them.

The rearrangement joins TRBV4-1 to TRBJ1-5; perhaps TRBD1 as D (5 bases). Germline V lookup: CDR1 MGHRA, CDR2 YSYEKL. The CDR3 spans 15 residues. V was shortened by 3 bases and J by 7 bases, with 16 bases between the two germline ends. CDR3 coding DNA: TGCGCCAGCAGCCAGTCAGGAGGGCGGGGGCAGCCCCAGCATTTT. The encoded protein is CASSQSGGRGQPQHF.

This clone was observed a handful of times. The chain is built from TRBV2 and TRBJ2-2; the match to TRBD1 covers 9 bases. The CDR3 contains 15 residues. The V gene end was trimmed by 4 bases and the J gene end by 1 base; junction bases not matched to a gene: 1. Germline V lookup: CDR1 SNHLY, CDR2 FYNNEI. The CDR3 DNA sequence: TGTGCCAGCAGTGTGGGACAGGGGAACACCGGGGAGCTGTTTTTT. This gives the protein CASSVGQGNTGELFF.

This chain connects TRBV11-2 to TRBJ2-3, with 10 bases lining up with TRBD2. Per germline, CDR1 SGHAT and CDR2 FQNNGV. V was pared by 0 bases and J by 7 bases, with 4 bases of the junction left unmatched. There are 15 residues in the CDR3. This CDR3 reads CASSLDLAGVNTQYF. DNA for the CDR3: TGTGCCAGCAGCTTAGATCTAGCGGGAGTCAATACGCAGTATTTT.

V is TRBV29-1 and J is TRBJ1-1; possible D gene TRBD1, 6 bases. V was shortened by 6 bases and J by 4 bases, with 18 bases between the two germline ends. CDR1 and CDR2 from the germline V gene are SQVTM and ANQGSEA. The CDR3 has 14 amino acids. DNA of the CDR3: TGCAGCGTCGGCCGGGGCACAGGGAGCACTGAAGCTTTCTTT. Translation: CSVGRGTGSTEAFF.

This clone was counted a single time. The V and J genes are TRBV30 and TRBJ1-2; possibly TRBD1 for D (6 bases). CDR1 is GTSNPN and CDR2 is SVGIG in the germline V gene (reference sequence). The CDR3 length is 11 residues. The V and J ends lost 5 bases and 5 bases respectively, with 9 bases between them. The CDR3 sequence: CAWGQRYGYTF. The CDR3 nucleotides read TGTGCCTGGGGACAGAGGTATGGCTACACCTTC.

The chain uses TRBV29-1 and TRBJ1-2; D call uncertain. The CDR3 covers 12 residues. Germline V gene data show CDR1 as SQVTM and CDR2 as ANQGSEA. The germline V and J ends were trimmed by 3 bases and 6 bases, with 11 bases remaining between them. The CDR3 reads CSVDVSLDGYTF. The CDR3 nucleotides are TGCAGCGTTGACGTTTCCCTTGATGGCTACACCTTC.

This chain connects TRBV18 to TRBJ1-5; a possible D gene is TRBD1 (6 bases). Germline loops: CDR1 KGHSH, CDR2 LQKENI. Trimming removed 2 bases from V and 2 bases from J, with 7 bases in between. The CDR3 sequence is 14 residues long. The CDR3 DNA reads TGTGCCAGCTCACCAGCAGGGGGCAATCAGCCCCAGCATTTT. This gives the protein CASSPAGGNQPQHF.